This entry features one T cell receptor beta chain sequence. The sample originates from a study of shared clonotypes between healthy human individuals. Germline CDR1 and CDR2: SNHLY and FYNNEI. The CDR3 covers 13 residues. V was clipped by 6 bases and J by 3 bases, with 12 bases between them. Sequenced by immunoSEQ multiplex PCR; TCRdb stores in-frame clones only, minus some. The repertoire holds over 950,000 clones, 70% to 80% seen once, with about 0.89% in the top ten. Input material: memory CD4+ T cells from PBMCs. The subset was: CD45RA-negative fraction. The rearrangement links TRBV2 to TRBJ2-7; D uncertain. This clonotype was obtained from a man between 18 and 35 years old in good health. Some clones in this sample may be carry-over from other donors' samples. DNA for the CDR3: TGTGCCAGCAGCCCTACATGGGGCTACGAGCAGTACTTC. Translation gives CASSPTWGYEQYF.